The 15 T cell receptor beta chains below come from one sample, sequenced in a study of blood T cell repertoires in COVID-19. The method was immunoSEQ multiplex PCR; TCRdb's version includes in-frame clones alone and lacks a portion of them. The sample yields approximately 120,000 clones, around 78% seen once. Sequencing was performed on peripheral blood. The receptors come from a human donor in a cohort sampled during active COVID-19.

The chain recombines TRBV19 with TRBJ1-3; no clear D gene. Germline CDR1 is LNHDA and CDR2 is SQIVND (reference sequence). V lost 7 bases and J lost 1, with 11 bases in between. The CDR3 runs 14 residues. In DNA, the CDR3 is TGTGCCAGTAATAGGGAGAAGTCTGGAAACACCATATATTTT. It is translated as CASNREKSGNTIYF. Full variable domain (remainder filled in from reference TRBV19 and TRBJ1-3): DGGITQSPKYLFRKEGQNVTLSCEQNLNHDAMYWYRQDPGQGLRLIYYSQIVNDFQKGDIAEGYSVSREKKESFPLTVTSAQKNPTAFYLCASNREKSGNTIYFGEGSWLTVV.

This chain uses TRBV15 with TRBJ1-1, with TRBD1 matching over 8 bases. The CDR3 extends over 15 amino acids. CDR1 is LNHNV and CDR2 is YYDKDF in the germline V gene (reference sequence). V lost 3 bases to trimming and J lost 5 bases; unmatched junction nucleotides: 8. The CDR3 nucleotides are TGTGCCACCAGCAGTTTTGGACAGGGAAGGACTGAAGCTTTCTTT. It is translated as CATSSFGQGRTEAFF.

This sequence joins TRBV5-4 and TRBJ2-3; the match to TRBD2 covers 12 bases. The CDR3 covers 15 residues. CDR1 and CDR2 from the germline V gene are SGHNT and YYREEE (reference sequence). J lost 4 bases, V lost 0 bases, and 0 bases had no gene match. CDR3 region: CASSLGLAGADTQYF. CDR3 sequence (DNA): TGTGCCAGCAGCTTGGGACTAGCGGGGGCAGATACGCAGTATTTT.

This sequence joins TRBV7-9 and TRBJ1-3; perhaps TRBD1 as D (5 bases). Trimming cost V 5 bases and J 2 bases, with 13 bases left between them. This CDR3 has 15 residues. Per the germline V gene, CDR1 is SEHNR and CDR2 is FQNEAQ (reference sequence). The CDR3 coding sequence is TGTGCCAGCAGCCGGAGACAGACGGCTGGAAACACCATATATTTT. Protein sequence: CASSRRQTAGNTIYF.

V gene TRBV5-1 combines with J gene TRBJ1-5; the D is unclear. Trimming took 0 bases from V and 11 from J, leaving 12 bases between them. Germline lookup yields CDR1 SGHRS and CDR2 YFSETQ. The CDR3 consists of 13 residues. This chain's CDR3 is CASSLESGNAQHF. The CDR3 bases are TGCGCCAGCAGCTTGGAATCGGGGAATGCCCAGCATTTT.

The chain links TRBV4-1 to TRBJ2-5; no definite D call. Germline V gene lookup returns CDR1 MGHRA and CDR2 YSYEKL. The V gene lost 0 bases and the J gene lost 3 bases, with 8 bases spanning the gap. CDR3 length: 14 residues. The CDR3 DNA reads TGCGCCAGCAGCCAAGATGTTACGGAAGAGACCCAGTACTTC. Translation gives CASSQDVTEETQYF.

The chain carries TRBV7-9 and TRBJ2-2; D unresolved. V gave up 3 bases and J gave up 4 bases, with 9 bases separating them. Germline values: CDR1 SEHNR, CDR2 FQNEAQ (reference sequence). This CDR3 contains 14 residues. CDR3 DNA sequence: TGTGCCAGCAGCTTGCTGGTCAGCACCGGGGAGCTGTTTTTT. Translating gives CASSLLVSTGELFF.

The CDR3 sequence: CASSSRDRGRNEQFF. The CDR3 nucleotides read TGTGCCAGCAGCTCCCGGGACAGGGGCCGCAATGAGCAGTTCTTC. The chain has TRBV11-3 and TRBJ2-1; 10 bases map to TRBD1. V dropped 4 bases and J dropped 6; count of bases not matched to a gene: 6. Germline V gene data show CDR1 as SGHNT and CDR2 as YENEEA. This CDR3 contains 15 residues.

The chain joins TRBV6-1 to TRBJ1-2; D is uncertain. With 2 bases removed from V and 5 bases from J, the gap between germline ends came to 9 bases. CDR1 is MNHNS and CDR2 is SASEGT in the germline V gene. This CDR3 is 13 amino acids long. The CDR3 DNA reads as TGTGCCAGCAGTGAACGCAGGCTGTATGGCTACACCTTC. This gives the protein CASSERRLYGYTF.

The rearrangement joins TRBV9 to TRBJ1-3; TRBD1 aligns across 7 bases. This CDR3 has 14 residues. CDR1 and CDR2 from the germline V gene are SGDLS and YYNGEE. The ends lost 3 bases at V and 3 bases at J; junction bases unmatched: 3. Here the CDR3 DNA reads TGTGCCAGCAGCGGACGGGACAGTGGAAACACCATATATTTT. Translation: CASSGRDSGNTIYF.

The CDR3 DNA sequence: TGCGCCAGCAGTCAAGGGCTAACTAATGAAAAACTGTTTTTT. Its protein product is CASSQGLTNEKLFF. V is TRBV23-1 and J is TRBJ1-4; D unresolved. TRBV23-1 belongs to the ORF category, with a function that is uncertain. The V gene lost 2 bases and the J gene lost 1 base, with 5 bases spanning the gap. This CDR3 region has 14 residues.

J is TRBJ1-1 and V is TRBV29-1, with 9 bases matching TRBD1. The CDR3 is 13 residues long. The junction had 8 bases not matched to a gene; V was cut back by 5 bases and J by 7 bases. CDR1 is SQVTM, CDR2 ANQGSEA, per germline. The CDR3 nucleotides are TGCAGCGTTCTCACAGGGGGCGCGGGTGAAGCTTTCTTT. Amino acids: CSVLTGGAGEAFF.

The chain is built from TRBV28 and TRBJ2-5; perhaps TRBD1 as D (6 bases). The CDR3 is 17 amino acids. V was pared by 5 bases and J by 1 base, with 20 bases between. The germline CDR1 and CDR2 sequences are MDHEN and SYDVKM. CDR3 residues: CASSPYRATLIQETQYF. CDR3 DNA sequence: TGTGCCAGCAGTCCTTACAGGGCTACTTTGATCCAAGAGACCCAGTACTTC.

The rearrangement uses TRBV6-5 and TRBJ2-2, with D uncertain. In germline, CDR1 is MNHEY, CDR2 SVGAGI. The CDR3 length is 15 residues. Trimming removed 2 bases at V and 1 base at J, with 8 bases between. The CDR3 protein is CASSYELQNTGELFF. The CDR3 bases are TGTGCCAGCAGTTACGAACTGCAGAACACCGGGGAGCTGTTTTTT.

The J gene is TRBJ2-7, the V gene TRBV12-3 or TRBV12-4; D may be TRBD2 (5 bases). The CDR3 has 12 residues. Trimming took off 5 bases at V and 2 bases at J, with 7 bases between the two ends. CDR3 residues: CASSMGAYEQYF. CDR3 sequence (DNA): TGTGCCAGCAGTATGGGAGCCTACGAGCAGTACTTC.